The 19 T cell receptor beta chains in this list originate from one sample, sequenced in a study of blood T cell repertoires in COVID-19. Measured with immunoSEQ multiplex PCR; TCRdb has only the in-frame clones, and not every one. Among 70,000 or so clones listed, 85% to 90% were seen once. The material sequenced was peripheral blood. The receptors shown here come from a man between 65 and 85 years old with active or convalescent COVID-19.

As to this clone: Other DNA sequences in this specimen translate into the identical CDR3. The V gene is TRBV5-1, the J gene TRBJ2-5; 11 bases match TRBD2. CDR3 length equals 15 residues. J was trimmed by 2 bases and V by 4 bases; bases with no gene match: 4. CDR1 SGHRS and CDR2 YFSETQ come from the germline V gene. The CDR3 region is CASSPGTSGQETQYF. CDR3 bases: TGCGCCAGCAGCCCTGGGACTAGCGGACAAGAGACCCAGTACTTC.

The chain employs TRBV7-2 and TRBJ1-2; no definite D call. V was clipped by 1 base and J by 8 bases, with 17 bases between them. Looked up from germline, CDR1 is SGHTA and CDR2 is FQGNSA. There are 15 residues in the CDR3. CDR3 sequence reads: CASSLEGRSREGYTF. The CDR3 DNA follows: TGTGCCAGCAGCTTAGAGGGCAGATCTAGGGAGGGCTACACCTTC.

The chain recombines TRBV7-9 with TRBJ1-1; 7 bases align to TRBD1. This CDR3 region has 13 residues. CDR1 SEHNR and CDR2 FQNEAQ come from the germline V gene (reference sequence). Trimming took 5 bases from V and 7 from J; bases not matched to a gene: 7. The CDR3 coding sequence is TGTGCCAGCAGCGTTACAGGGGTCAGTGAAGCTTTCTTT. Its protein is CASSVTGVSEAFF.

The chain couples TRBV27 to TRBJ1-1, with 8 bases that match TRBD1. V was clipped by 6 bases and J by 4 bases; unmatched bases: 7. CDR1 is MNHEY and CDR2 is SMNVEV in the germline V gene (reference sequence). The CDR3 is 14 residues long. The CDR3 spells CASRAAGGFTEAFF. CDR3 coding DNA: TGTGCCAGCAGGGCAGCAGGGGGCTTCACTGAAGCTTTCTTT.

V and J are TRBV30 and TRBJ2-7, with D hard to call. The ends were cut back, 1 base at V and 7 bases at J, with 14 bases in the middle. Germline values: CDR1 GTSNPN, CDR2 SVGIG (reference sequence). The CDR3 is 13 residues long. The CDR3 coding sequence is TGTGCCTGGAGTGCGTTAGGAGCCGGGGAGCAGTACTTC. Its translation is CAWSALGAGEQYF.

The rearrangement uses TRBV4-2 and TRBJ2-3; TRBD2 aligns across 8 bases. Trimming cost V 4 bases and J 3 bases; bases outside gene matches: 6. The germline V gene encodes CDR1 LGHNA and CDR2 YNFKEQ. The CDR3 loop spans 15 amino acids. The CDR3 loop is CASSPAGVGTDTQYF. CDR3 nucleotide sequence: TGTGCCAGCAGCCCAGCGGGAGTTGGGACAGATACGCAGTATTTT.

The rearrangement joins TRBV18 to TRBJ1-4, with D perhaps matching TRBD1 (6 bases). Germline V gene lookup returns CDR1 KGHSH and CDR2 LQKENI. V lost 2 bases to trimming and J lost 8 bases, with 12 bases between them. The CDR3 runs to 14 residues. The CDR3 DNA reads TGTGCCAGCTCACCAAGACAGGAGTACGAAAAACTGTTTTTT. This encodes CASSPRQEYEKLFF.

The chain uses TRBV6-2 or TRBV6-3 and TRBJ2-1; tentative D call: TRBD2 (6 bases). The CDR3 totals 12 residues. The germline V gene has CDR1 MNHEY and CDR2 SVGEGT. V gave up 5 bases and J gave up 11 bases, with 13 bases separating them. CDR3 in DNA: TGTGCCAGCAGTCTACTAGCCAGACAGCAGTTCTTC. Residues: CASSLLARQQFF.

The chain uses TRBV7-2 and TRBJ2-7; D remains ambiguous. Trimming shortened V by 1 base and J by 0 bases, and 4 bases separated the two germline ends. The CDR3 extends over 13 amino acids. Germline V gene data show CDR1 as SGHTA and CDR2 as FQGNSA. CDR3 loop: CASSLVSSYEQYF. CDR3 DNA: TGTGCCAGCAGCTTAGTCTCCTCCTACGAGCAGTACTTC.

The chain joins TRBV4-2 to TRBJ2-7, with 12 bases matching TRBD2. This CDR3 comprises 16 residues. Germline values: CDR1 LGHNA, CDR2 YNFKEQ. V shed 6 bases and J 5 bases; nucleotides not matched to a gene: 11. The CDR3 DNA follows: TGTGCCAGCAGGCAAATGACTAGCGGGAGAAACCACGAGCAGTACTTC. Translating gives CASRQMTSGRNHEQYF.

CDR3 in DNA: TGTGCCAGCAGTGGTTGGACAGGTAATATGGATGGCTACACCTTC. This encodes CASSGWTGNMDGYTF. The chain uses TRBV25-1 and TRBJ1-2, with 7 positions matching TRBD1. Germline V gives CDR1 MGHDK, CDR2 SYGVNS. The CDR3 sequence is 15 residues long. Trimming cost V 4 bases and J 6 bases; bases outside gene matches: 11.

The gene calls are TRBV3-1 (or the pseudogene TRBV3-2) and TRBJ1-3; no reliable D call. With 0 bases removed from V and 3 bases from J, the gap between germline ends came to 15 bases. The germline gives CDR1 LGHDT, CDR2 YNNKEL (reference sequence). The CDR3 consists of 17 residues. The DNA for the CDR3 is TGTGCCAGCAGCCAAGATTCAGTGAGGGTATATGGAAACACCATATATTTT. As protein: CASSQDSVRVYGNTIYF.

This clone was seen a handful of times. The chain is built from TRBV19 and TRBJ1-5; the match to TRBD1 covers 7 bases. This CDR3 has 16 amino acids. Germline V gives CDR1 LNHDA, CDR2 SQIVND (reference sequence). J was trimmed by 3 bases and V by 5 bases; bases with no gene match: 10. The CDR3 is CASSPKGQLINQPQHF. The CDR3 DNA is TGTGCCAGTAGTCCCAAGGGACAGTTAATCAATCAGCCCCAGCATTTT.

The chain uses TRBV6-2 or TRBV6-3 and TRBJ1-1; 8 nucleotides agree with TRBD1. V gave up 6 bases and J gave up 8 bases; unmatched junction bases: 5. The CDR3 has 12 residues. The germline CDR1 and CDR2 sequences are MNHEY and SVGEGT. CDR3 nucleotides: TGTGCCAGCAGCAACCGGACAGGGGAAGCTTTCTTT. It is translated as CASSNRTGEAFF.

The chain joins TRBV19 to TRBJ1-5; perhaps TRBD1 as D (5 bases). Trimming pared 5 bases from V and 0 bases from J, leaving 14 bases between. The length of the CDR3 is 16 residues. Germline lookup yields CDR1 LNHDA and CDR2 SQIVND (reference sequence). The CDR3 region has the DNA TGTGCCAGTAGTGCCTGGGCGACAGATAGCAATCAGCCCCAGCATTTT. Its protein is CASSAWATDSNQPQHF.

The gene calls are TRBV7-3 and TRBJ2-7; 8 nucleotides agree with TRBD1. After removal of 5 bases from V and 0 bases from J, the junction contained 9 bases not matched to a gene. Germline CDR1 reads SGHTA; CDR2 reads FQGTGA. This CDR3 region has 16 residues. Written as DNA, the CDR3 is TGTGCCAGCAGCACCAGGGGGGACAGGAGCTCCTACGAGCAGTACTTC. It yields the protein CASSTRGDRSSYEQYF.

The chain combines TRBV3-1 (or the pseudogene TRBV3-2) with TRBJ1-1; no clear D. V was clipped by 5 bases and J by 3 bases, with 10 bases between them. The CDR3 covers 13 residues. CDR1 is LGHDT, CDR2 YNNKEL, per germline (reference sequence). The CDR3 nucleotides are TGTGCCAGCAGCTGGAACACAGACACTGAAGCTTTCTTT. Translated, it gives CASSWNTDTEAFF.

In DNA form, the CDR3 reads TGTGCCAGCAGCTTAAACAGGGGGTACGAGCAGTACTTC. Protein product: CASSLNRGYEQYF. The J gene is TRBJ2-7, the V gene TRBV7-3; 8 bases align to TRBD1. The J segment lost 4 bases and the V segment lost 1 base, leaving 0 bases of the junction unmatched. Germline CDR1 reads SGHTA; CDR2 reads FQGTGA. The CDR3 extends over 13 amino acids. Full variable domain (missing parts from reference TRBV7-3 and TRBJ2-7): GAGVSQTPSNKVTEKGKYVELRCDPISGHTALYWYRQSLGQGPEFLIYFQGTGAADDSGLPNDRFFAVRPEGSVSTLKIQRTERGDSAVYLCASSLNRGYEQYFGPGTRLTVT.

This chain joins TRBV30 and TRBJ1-3, with a weak D call TRBD1 (6 bases). This CDR3 is built from 15 residues. V was shortened by 2 bases and J by 4 bases, with 15 bases between the two germline ends. The germline V gene encodes CDR1 GTSNPN and CDR2 SVGIG (reference sequence). DNA of the CDR3: TGTGCCTGGAGTAACAGGGAACGTAGCGGAAACACCATATATTTT. Its protein is CAWSNRERSGNTIYF.